This T cell receptor (beta chain) was recorded in a study of CD8 T cells in ankylosing spondylitis. One entry per CDR3 protein results from TCRdb running MiXCR on the 5' RACE reads. The data contain about 320,000 distinct CDR3 sequences, 9.5% to 13% of them seen just once; the ten biggest clones take up more than 7%. V lost 4 bases and J 4 bases, leaving 11 bases between the germline ends. Per the germline V gene, CDR1 is ENHRY and CDR2 is SYGVKD. The CDR3 is 14 residues long. The sequenced material came from blood, either unsorted or a sorted T cell fraction (not recorded which). This clonotype originated in a female donor with ankylosing spondylitis or in good health (not recorded which). V usage is TRBV10-3 and J usage is TRBJ1-5, with D unclear. In nucleotides, the CDR3 is TGTGCCATCAGTGGAGAGCCGACTAATCAGCCCCAGCATTTT. Encoded protein: CAISGEPTNQPQHF.